Each of the 13 T cell receptor beta chains below was sequenced from the same sample in a study of graft-versus-host responses after intestinal transplantation. Profiling relied on immunoSEQ multiplex PCR, and the TCRdb table lists in-frame clones only, not all of them. The data show some 46,000 clones, approximately 95% seen once. The source was PBMCs, collected 335 days after intestinal transplant. The source of these receptors is a human patient who received an intestinal transplant, so some T cells may come from the graft donor.

This clone was recorded only once. V and J are TRBV10-3 and TRBJ2-1; D is undetermined. This CDR3 spans 16 amino acids. CDR1 ENHRY and CDR2 SYGVKD come from the germline V gene. V lost 3 bases and J 3 bases, leaving 15 bases between the germline ends. CDR3 DNA: TGTGCCATCAGTGATTCTGTGGGTGGGTTCTACAATGAGCAGTTCTTC. Its translation: CAISDSVGGFYNEQFF.

This chain connects TRBV11-2 to TRBJ1-1; the D is unclear. The CDR3 runs 16 residues. V gave up 5 bases and J gave up 1 base, with 17 bases separating them. CDR1 and CDR2 from the germline V gene are SGHAT and FQNNGV. The CDR3 loop reads CASSRAAFLWNTEAFF. In DNA form, the CDR3 reads TGTGCCAGCAGCAGAGCGGCCTTCTTGTGGAACACTGAAGCTTTCTTT. The full variable domain, with the rest looked up from reference TRBV11-2 and TRBJ1-1, is EAGVAQSPRYKIIEKRQSVAFWCNPISGHATLYWYQQILGQGPKLLIQFQNNGVVDDSQLPKDRFSAERLKGVDSTLKIQPAKLEDSAVYLCASSRAAFLWNTEAFFGQGTRLTVV.

The chain couples TRBV5-1 to TRBJ1-1, with a possible D match to TRBD1 (6 bases). Germline-derived CDR1 and CDR2 are SGHRS and YFSETQ. The germline V and J ends were trimmed by 4 bases and 0 bases, with 7 bases remaining between them. There are 13 residues in the CDR3. CDR3 DNA sequence: TGCGCCAGCAGCAGGACAGTGAACACTGAAGCTTTCTTT. It translates to CASSRTVNTEAFF.

V usage is TRBV5-1 and J usage is TRBJ2-5; 7 nucleotides align to TRBD2. The CDR3 is made up of 14 amino acids. J was trimmed by 1 base and V by 1 base; bases with no gene match: 1. Germline V CDR1 and CDR2: SGHRS, YFSETQ. CDR3 DNA sequence: TGCGCCAGCAGCTTGCTAGCGGCCCAAGAGACCCAGTACTTC. Translating it yields CASSLLAAQETQYF.

The V and J genes are TRBV19 and TRBJ2-5; TRBD2 aligns across 13 bases. This CDR3 comprises 16 residues. V gave up 5 bases and J gave up 7 bases; unmatched junction bases: 10. The germline gives CDR1 LNHDA, CDR2 SQIVND (reference sequence). The CDR3 protein is CASSPGLAGVSRTQYF. The DNA for the CDR3 is TGTGCCAGTAGTCCAGGACTAGCGGGAGTATCTAGGACCCAGTACTTC. The full variable domain, completed using reference TRBV19 and TRBJ2-5, is DGGITQSPKYLFRKEGQNVTLSCEQNLNHDAMYWYRQDPGQGLRLIYYSQIVNDFQKGDIAEGYSVSREKKESFPLTVTSAQKNPTAFYLCASSPGLAGVSRTQYFGPGTRLLVL.

The rearrangement uses TRBV19 and TRBJ1-5; D perhaps matches TRBD1 (6 bases). Looked up from germline, CDR1 is LNHDA and CDR2 is SQIVND (reference sequence). Deletions cut 1 base from V and 6 bases from J, with 10 bases between. The CDR3 is 14 residues long. This CDR3 is CASSIGRGAQPQHF. The CDR3 DNA reads as TGTGCCAGTAGTATAGGGCGGGGGGCTCAGCCCCAGCATTTT.

This chain links TRBV27 with TRBJ2-5; TRBD2 aligns across 12 bases. The assigned J gene may be wrong: the sequence end matches TRBJ2-7 better. This CDR3 region has 13 residues. Germline V CDR1 and CDR2: MNHEY, SMNVEV (reference sequence). DNA of the CDR3: TGTGCCAGCAGCCGGACTAGCGGGAACGAGCAGTACTTC. Translation gives CASSRTSGNEQYF.

This chain joins TRBV6-4 and TRBJ2-7; D could derive from TRBD1 or TRBD2 (5 bases each). This CDR3 comprises 11 residues. The V end was cut by 8 bases, the J end by 7 bases, with 12 bases between. Germline lookup yields CDR1 MRHNA and CDR2 SNTAGT. The CDR3, as DNA: TGTGCCAGCCCCTTATGGGGGGAGCAGTACTTC. Its protein product is CASPLWGEQYF.

This chain joins TRBV7-9 and TRBJ1-6; D is perhaps TRBD1 (5 bases). The V gene's germline CDR1 is SEHNR and CDR2 FQNEAQ (reference sequence). The CDR3 sequence is 16 residues long. Trimming removed 6 bases at V and 0 bases at J, with 12 bases between. The CDR3 DNA is TGTGCCAGCAGAATGCCAGGGAGCTCCTATAATTCACCCCTCCACTTT. Amino acid sequence: CASRMPGSSYNSPLHF.

This rearrangement joins TRBV11-1 to TRBJ2-6, with a tentative D call TRBD1 (6 bases). CDR3 size: 18 residues. V dropped 5 bases and J dropped 0 bases, with 17 bases sitting between them. Looked up from germline, CDR1 is SGHAT and CDR2 is FQDESV (reference sequence). CDR3 amino acids: CASSPKTGISSGANVLTF. Written as DNA, the CDR3 is TGTGCCAGCAGCCCGAAGACAGGAATTAGCTCTGGGGCCAACGTCCTGACTTTC. The variable domain in full, completed from reference TRBV11-1 and TRBJ2-6, reads EAEVAQSPRYKITEKSQAVAFWCDPISGHATLYWYRQILGQGPELLVQFQDESVVDDSQLPKDRFSAERLKGVDSTLKIQPAELGDSAMYLCASSPKTGISSGANVLTFGAGSRLTVL.

This clone was found once. The V call is TRBV11-3, the J call TRBJ2-3; the D is unclear. This CDR3 contains 16 residues. From germline, CDR1 is SGHNT and CDR2 YENEEA. Deletions cut 0 bases from V and 1 base from J, with 11 bases between. CDR3: CASSLDGIGRTDTQYF. For the CDR3, the DNA is TGTGCCAGCAGCTTAGATGGAATCGGTCGCACAGATACGCAGTATTTT.

This chain connects TRBV9 to TRBJ2-2; TRBD2 agrees at 13 bases. The V gene end was trimmed by 3 bases and the J gene end by 3 bases; junction bases not matched to a gene: 2. The length of the CDR3 is 16 residues. Germline values: CDR1 SGDLS, CDR2 YYNGEE. The CDR3 nucleotides read TGTGCCAGCAGCGCACTAGCGGGGGGGGACACCGGGGAGCTGTTTTTT. Amino acids: CASSALAGGDTGELFF.

The chain carries TRBV28 and TRBJ1-2, with D hard to call. The V gene's germline CDR1 is MDHEN and CDR2 SYDVKM. The CDR3 loop spans 14 amino acids. Trimming took off 1 base at V and 2 bases at J, with 8 bases between the two ends. CDR3 protein: CASSLSVGNYGYTF. CDR3 sequence (DNA): TGTGCCAGCAGTTTATCAGTCGGAAACTATGGCTACACCTTC.